These 21 T cell receptor beta chains came from one sample sequenced in a study of long-term antiretroviral therapy in people with HIV. Sequencing used immunoSEQ v3.0 at survey level. Using immunoSEQ multiplex PCR, the repertoire was profiled, and TCRdb retains in-frame clones only, with some absent. This sample yields 20,000 to 25,000 clones, of which just under 85% are seen a single time; 12% belongs to the top ten. The starting material was unsorted PBMCs, obtained 1.6 years after starting antiretroviral therapy. The receptors derive from a man in his forties with HIV.

The gene calls are TRBV30 and TRBJ2-7; TRBD1 aligns across 7 bases. V trimming: 1 base; J trimming: 3 bases; junction bases outside the gene matches: 3. The CDR3 spans 13 residues. CDR1 is GTSNPN and CDR2 is SVGIG in the germline V gene (reference sequence). CDR3 loop: CAWSDGTDYEQYF. DNA of the CDR3: TGTGCCTGGAGTGACGGGACAGACTACGAGCAGTACTTC.

The rearrangement uses TRBV5-6 and TRBJ1-1, with TRBD1 as a possible D gene (5 bases). This CDR3 region has 14 residues. CDR1 and CDR2 (germline): SGHDT, YYEEEE. The V gene lost 0 bases and the J gene lost 3 bases, with 9 bases spanning the gap. The CDR3 DNA follows: TGTGCCAGCAGCTTGGGCCTGGGGGACACTGAAGCTTTCTTT. Its translation: CASSLGLGDTEAFF.

The chain recombines TRBV6-5 with TRBJ2-3; 8 nucleotides align to TRBD2. The germline gives CDR1 MNHEY, CDR2 SVGAGI. V dropped 5 bases and J dropped 6; count of bases not matched to a gene: 1. The CDR3 contains 12 residues. The CDR3 DNA reads TGTGCCAGCAGTACGGGGGGGGATACGCAGTATTTT. Translating gives CASSTGGDTQYF.

The rearrangement links TRBV28 to TRBJ1-5; 9 positions match TRBD1. This CDR3 spans 15 amino acids. The germline V gene has CDR1 MDHEN and CDR2 SYDVKM. The V segment lost 6 bases and the J segment 3 bases; nucleotides outside the gene matches: 6. The CDR3 DNA sequence: TGTGCCAGCAGCCGGACAGGGGAAGACAATCAGCCCCAGCATTTT. Translating it yields CASSRTGEDNQPQHF.

This chain uses TRBV27 with TRBJ1-6; TRBD1 agrees at 7 bases. This CDR3 is built from 18 residues. Looked up from germline, CDR1 is MNHEY and CDR2 is SMNVEV (reference sequence). Germline trimming cut 0 bases from V and 0 bases from J; bases unmatched to any gene: 5. CDR3 nucleotides: TGTGCCAGCAGTTTATCGGGACAGATGAGCTCCTATAATTCACCCCTCCACTTT. Protein: CASSLSGQMSSYNSPLHF.

The chain joins TRBV29-1 to TRBJ1-2; perhaps TRBD1 as D (5 bases). This CDR3 is 14 amino acids long. Germline V gene lookup returns CDR1 SQVTM and CDR2 ANQGSEA. Trimming removed 2 bases from V and 5 bases from J, with 15 bases in between. In DNA form, the CDR3 reads TGCAGCGTTGAACTAAGGGACCCCCCATATGGCTACACCTTC. It translates to CSVELRDPPYGYTF.

The genes are TRBV9 and TRBJ2-3, with D possibly matching TRBD2 (5 bases). Germline V lookup: CDR1 SGDLS, CDR2 YYNGEE. The germline V and J ends were trimmed by 4 bases and 1 base, with 13 bases remaining between them. This CDR3 is built from 15 residues. CDR3 nucleotide sequence: TGTGCCAGCAGCTTGCATGGTAGCGGCACAGATACGCAGTATTTT. Amino acid sequence: CASSLHGSGTDTQYF.

The chain uses TRBV6-5 and TRBJ2-7; D ambiguous. V lost 8 bases to trimming and J lost 5 bases, with 10 bases between them. Germline V lookup: CDR1 MNHEY, CDR2 SVGAGI. This CDR3 has 11 amino acids. The CDR3 sequence: CASGSFDEQYF. The DNA of the CDR3 is TGTGCCAGCGGCAGTTTTGACGAGCAGTACTTC.

CDR3 in amino acids: CASSLSGGAPYEQYF. CDR3 DNA: TGCGCCAGCAGCCTCTCCGGGGGCGCGCCCTACGAGCAGTACTTC. The chain uses TRBV5-1 and TRBJ2-7; either TRBD1 or TRBD2 may supply D (6 bases each). CDR1 and CDR2 (germline): SGHRS, YFSETQ. V lost 4 bases and J 2 bases, leaving 16 bases between the germline ends. The CDR3 has 15 residues. The whole variable domain, filled in from reference TRBV5-1 and TRBJ2-7, reads KAGVTQTPRYLIKTRGQQVTLSCSPISGHRSVSWYQQTPGQGLQFLFEYFSETQRNKGNFPGRFSGRQFSNSRSEMNVSTLELGDSALYLCASSLSGGAPYEQYFGPGTRLTVT.

The genes are TRBV11-2 and TRBJ2-1; unclear D gene. Per germline, CDR1 SGHAT and CDR2 FQNNGV. CDR3 length: 11 residues. Trimming removed 4 bases at V and 9 bases at J, with 7 bases between. CDR3 region: CASSSGIEQFF. The CDR3 DNA follows: TGTGCCAGCAGCTCCGGAATTGAGCAGTTCTTC. The full variable domain, in which reference TRBV11-2 and TRBJ2-1 provide the parts outside the CDR3, is EAGVAQSPRYKIIEKRQSVAFWCNPISGHATLYWYQQILGQGPKLLIQFQNNGVVDDSQLPKDRFSAERLKGVDSTLKIQPAKLEDSAVYLCASSSGIEQFFGPGTRLTVL.

CDR3 in DNA: TGTGCCAGCAGTGAATTACCTGATACGCAGTATTTT. The encoded protein is CASSELPDTQYF. This chain links TRBV6-1 with TRBJ2-3; no firm D call. Germline CDR1 MNHNS, CDR2 SASEGT. V gave up 2 bases and J gave up 6 bases, with 6 bases separating them. There are 12 residues in the CDR3.

This sequence joins TRBV4-2 and TRBJ2-2; D uncertain. Germline CDR1 LGHNA, CDR2 YNFKEQ. Trimming cost V 0 bases and J 7 bases, with 3 bases left between them. This CDR3 spans 12 amino acids. The CDR3 sequence: CASSQDGGELFF. CDR3 DNA: TGTGCCAGCAGCCAAGACGGCGGGGAGCTGTTTTTT.

The chain is built from TRBV9 and TRBJ2-1; maybe TRBD2 (5 bases). The CDR3 is made up of 14 amino acids. The germline V gene encodes CDR1 SGDLS and CDR2 YYNGEE. V lost 0 bases and J 7 bases, leaving 11 bases between the germline ends. The CDR3 sequence is CASSVVLVENEQFF. The CDR3 nucleotides read TGTGCCAGCAGCGTAGTACTAGTGGAAAATGAGCAGTTCTTC.

The J gene is TRBJ1-5, the V gene TRBV7-9; 8 bases agree with TRBD1. Germline V CDR1 and CDR2: SEHNR, FQNEAQ (reference sequence). The CDR3 covers 13 residues. After removal of 8 bases from V and 7 bases from J, the junction contained 7 bases not matched to a gene. The chain's CDR3 is CASGGQGGQPQHF. CDR3 DNA sequence: TGTGCCAGCGGAGGACAGGGCGGCCAGCCCCAGCATTTT.

In its sample, this clone is medium-sized (0.01 to 0.1%). The J gene is TRBJ1-1, the V gene TRBV19; D may be TRBD1 (6 bases). The CDR3 runs to 11 residues. The germline CDR1 and CDR2 sequences are LNHDA and SQIVND (reference sequence). V dropped 11 bases and J dropped 5 bases, with 12 bases sitting between them. CDR3 nucleotide sequence: TGTGCCTGTACAGGGTCGACTGAAGCTTTCTTT. It specifies CACTGSTEAFF.

This clone was detected only a few times. V gene TRBV2 combines with J gene TRBJ2-7; unclear D gene. The CDR3 length is 13 residues. Germline V CDR1 and CDR2: SNHLY, FYNNEI. Trimming shortened V by 6 bases and J by 2 bases, and 11 bases separated the two germline ends. CDR3 coding DNA: TGTGCCAGCAGCCGAACTAAACCCTACGAGCAGTACTTC. It codes for CASSRTKPYEQYF.

The V gene is TRBV4-2, the J gene TRBJ2-3; TRBD1 might be the D (5 bases). CDR1 and CDR2 from the germline V gene are LGHNA and YNFKEQ. The CDR3 sequence is 15 residues long. V lost 0 bases to trimming and J lost 0 bases, with 7 bases between them. CDR3 DNA sequence: TGTGCCAGCAGCCAAGAGGCAGGGAGCACAGATACGCAGTATTTT. Translating it yields CASSQEAGSTDTQYF.

The chain combines TRBV5-1 with TRBJ1-1; D gene unclear. The germline V gene has CDR1 SGHRS and CDR2 YFSETQ. V was cut by 4 bases and J by 2 bases, with 3 bases left in between. The CDR3 has 11 amino acids. CDR3 sequence reads: CASSENTEAFF. In DNA form, the CDR3 reads TGCGCCAGCAGCGAAAACACTGAAGCTTTCTTT.

The CDR3 region has the DNA TGTGCCAGCACCGCAGGCTTCCAAGAGACCCAGTACTTC. Translated: CASTAGFQETQYF. The chain recombines TRBV11-1 with TRBJ2-5; D gene unclear. The ends were cut back, 7 bases at V and 1 base at J, with 10 bases in the middle. CDR1 and CDR2 (germline): SGHAT, FQDESV (reference sequence). There are 13 residues in the CDR3.

This clone came up once. The chain uses TRBV6-1 and TRBJ1-4; weak D call: TRBD1 (5 bases). The CDR3 spans 19 residues. Per the germline V gene, CDR1 is MNHNS and CDR2 is SASEGT. V was shortened by 1 base and J by 3 bases, with 21 bases between the two germline ends. The CDR3 is CASSEGSRAFMWANEKLFF. The CDR3 DNA follows: TGTGCCAGCAGTGAAGGTTCCAGGGCATTTATGTGGGCTAATGAAAAACTGTTTTTT.

The CDR3 here is CASSFTGAAGYTF. For the CDR3, the DNA is TGTGCCAGCAGCTTCACAGGGGCCGCTGGCTACACCTTC. The rearrangement uses TRBV7-9 and TRBJ1-2, with 7 bases lining up with TRBD1. CDR1 and CDR2 (germline): SEHNR, FQNEAQ (reference sequence). V shed 3 bases and J 7 bases; nucleotides not matched to a gene: 5. CDR3 length: 13 amino acids.